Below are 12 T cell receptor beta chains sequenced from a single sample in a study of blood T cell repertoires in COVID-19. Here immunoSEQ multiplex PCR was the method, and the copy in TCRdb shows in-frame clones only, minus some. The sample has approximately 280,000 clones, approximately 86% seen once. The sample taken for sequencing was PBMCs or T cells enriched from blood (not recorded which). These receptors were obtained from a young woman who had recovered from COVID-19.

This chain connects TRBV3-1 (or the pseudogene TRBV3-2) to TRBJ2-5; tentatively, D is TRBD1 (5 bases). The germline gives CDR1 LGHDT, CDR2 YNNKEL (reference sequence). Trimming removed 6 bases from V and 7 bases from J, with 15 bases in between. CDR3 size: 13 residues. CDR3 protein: CASSRTLVGTQYF. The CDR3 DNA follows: TGTGCCAGCAGTCGGACATTGGTGGGGACCCAGTACTTC.

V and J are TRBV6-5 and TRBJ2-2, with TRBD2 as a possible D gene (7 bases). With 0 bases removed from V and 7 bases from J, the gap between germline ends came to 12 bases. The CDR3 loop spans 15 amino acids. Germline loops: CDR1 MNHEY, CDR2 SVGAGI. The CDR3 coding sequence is TGTGCCAGCAGTTACTCCGGGGGGCCGGTCGGGGAGCTGTTTTTT. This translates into CASSYSGGPVGELFF.

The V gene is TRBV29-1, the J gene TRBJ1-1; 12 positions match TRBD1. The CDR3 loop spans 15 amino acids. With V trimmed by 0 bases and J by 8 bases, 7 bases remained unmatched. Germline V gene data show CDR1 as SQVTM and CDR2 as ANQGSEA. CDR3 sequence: CSVEESGTGGKEAFF. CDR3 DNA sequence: TGCAGCGTTGAAGAATCCGGGACAGGGGGCAAAGAAGCTTTCTTT.

In DNA, the CDR3 is TGTGCCAGTAGTATTCAGTCAGGGGTGAACACCGGGGAGCTGTTTTTT. Translation gives CASSIQSGVNTGELFF. The chain combines TRBV19 with TRBJ2-2; possible D gene TRBD1, 6 bases. The CDR3 is made up of 16 amino acids. Germline CDR1 and CDR2: LNHDA and SQIVND (reference sequence). Trimming took off 3 bases at V and 1 base at J, with 12 bases between the two ends.

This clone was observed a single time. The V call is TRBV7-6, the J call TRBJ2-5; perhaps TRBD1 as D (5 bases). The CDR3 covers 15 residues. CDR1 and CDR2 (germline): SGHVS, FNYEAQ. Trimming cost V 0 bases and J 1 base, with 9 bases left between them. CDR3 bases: TGTGCCAGCAGCTTAGCGTTGGGGCCCCAAGAGACCCAGTACTTC. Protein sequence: CASSLALGPQETQYF.

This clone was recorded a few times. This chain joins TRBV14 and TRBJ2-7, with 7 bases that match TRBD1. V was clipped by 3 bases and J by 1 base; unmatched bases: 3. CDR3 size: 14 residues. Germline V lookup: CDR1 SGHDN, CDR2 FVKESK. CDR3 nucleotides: TGTGCCAGCAGCCAGTACAGGGGATCCTACGAGCAGTACTTC. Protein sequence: CASSQYRGSYEQYF.

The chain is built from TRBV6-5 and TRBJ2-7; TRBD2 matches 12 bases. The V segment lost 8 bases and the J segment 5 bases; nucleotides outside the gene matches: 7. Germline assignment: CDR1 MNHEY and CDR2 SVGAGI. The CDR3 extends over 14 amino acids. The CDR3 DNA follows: TGTGCCAGCGTCGCTAGCGGGGGGGCCCACGAGCAGTACTTC. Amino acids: CASVASGGAHEQYF.

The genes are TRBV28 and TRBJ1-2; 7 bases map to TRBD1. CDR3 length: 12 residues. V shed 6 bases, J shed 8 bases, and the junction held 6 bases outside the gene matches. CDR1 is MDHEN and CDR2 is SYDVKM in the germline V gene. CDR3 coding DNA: TGTGCCAGCAGCCAGGGACAGATAGGCTACACCTTC. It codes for CASSQGQIGYTF.

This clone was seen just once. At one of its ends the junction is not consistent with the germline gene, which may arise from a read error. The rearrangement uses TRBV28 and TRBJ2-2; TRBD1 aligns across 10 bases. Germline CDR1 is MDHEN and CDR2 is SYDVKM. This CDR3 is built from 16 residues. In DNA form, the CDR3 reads TGTGCCAGCAGTGTATGGACAGGGGGGAACACCGGGGAGCTGTTTTTT. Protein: CASSVWTGGNTGELFF.

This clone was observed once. The CDR3 loop reads CASGGGTGVGETQYF. The CDR3 DNA sequence: TGTGCCAGCGGTGGTGGGACAGGGGTAGGGGAGACCCAGTACTTC. The chain carries TRBV2 and TRBJ2-5, with 10 bases aligning to TRBD1. The CDR3 is 15 amino acids. Germline V gene data show CDR1 as SNHLY and CDR2 as FYNNEI. V lost 8 bases, J lost 5 bases, and 11 bases stayed unmatched.

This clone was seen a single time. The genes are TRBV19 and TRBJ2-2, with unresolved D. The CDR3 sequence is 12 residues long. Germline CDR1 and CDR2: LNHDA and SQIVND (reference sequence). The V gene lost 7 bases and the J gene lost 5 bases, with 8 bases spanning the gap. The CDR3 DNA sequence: TGTGCCAGTAAAAAAGAGACCGGGGAGCTGTTTTTT. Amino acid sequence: CASKKETGELFF.

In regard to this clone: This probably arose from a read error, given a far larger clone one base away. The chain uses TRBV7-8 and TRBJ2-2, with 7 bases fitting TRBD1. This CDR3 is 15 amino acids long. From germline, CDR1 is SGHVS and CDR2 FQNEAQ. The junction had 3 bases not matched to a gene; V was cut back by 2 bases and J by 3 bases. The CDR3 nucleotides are TGTGCCAGCAGCTTAAACACAGGGGACACCGGGGAGCTGTTTTTT. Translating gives CASSLNTGDTGELFF.